Each of the 17 T cell receptor beta chains below was sequenced from the same sample in a study of blood T cell repertoires in COVID-19. TCRdb keeps only in-frame clones here, not all; method: immunoSEQ multiplex PCR. The sample yields about 63,000 clones, over 70% seen once. Sequencing was carried out using peripheral blood. These receptor sequences come from a man in his fifties with active COVID-19.

CDR3 DNA: TGTGCCAGCAGCTTGGAAACAGGGGTGATCAACACTGAAGCTTTCTTT. The encoded protein is CASSLETGVINTEAFF. The rearrangement joins TRBV5-8 to TRBJ1-1; 7 nucleotides align to TRBD1. V dropped 0 bases and J dropped 2; count of bases not matched to a gene: 7. The germline gives CDR1 SGHTS, CDR2 YDEGEE. This CDR3 is 16 amino acids long. Drawing the rest from reference TRBV5-8 and TRBJ1-1, the complete variable domain is EAGVTQSPTHLIKTRGQQATLRCSPISGHTSVYWYQQALGLGLQFLLWYDEGEERNRGNFPPRFSGRQFPNYSSELNVNALELEDSALYLCASSLETGVINTEAFFGQGTRLTVV.

The chain couples TRBV27 to TRBJ1-1, with a possible D match to TRBD1 (6 bases). CDR3 length: 15 residues. Germline V CDR1 and CDR2: MNHEY, SMNVEV (reference sequence). V was trimmed by 0 bases and J by 0 bases, leaving 8 bases between them. CDR3 loop: CASSLSPGVNTEAFF. CDR3 in DNA: TGTGCCAGCAGTTTATCTCCAGGGGTGAACACTGAAGCTTTCTTT.

V is TRBV7-9 and J is TRBJ1-4, with no clear D. This CDR3 contains 15 residues. Looked up from germline, CDR1 is SEHNR and CDR2 is FQNEAQ (reference sequence). The ends were cut back, 6 bases at V and 0 bases at J, with 11 bases in the middle. In nucleotides, the CDR3 is TGTGCCAGCAGACACCGACATGCAACTAATGAAAAACTGTTTTTT. Translating it yields CASRHRHATNEKLFF.

The V call is TRBV16, the J call TRBJ1-2, with a tentative D call TRBD1 (5 bases). Per the germline V gene, CDR1 is KGHSY and CDR2 is FQNENV. The CDR3 totals 14 residues. Trimming pared 0 bases from V and 4 bases from J, leaving 9 bases between. This CDR3 is CASSQSRAVYGYTF. The CDR3 nucleotides read TGTGCCAGCAGCCAATCCAGGGCCGTCTATGGCTACACCTTC.

The chain uses TRBV7-2 and TRBJ1-1; D not certain. Per germline, CDR1 SGHTA and CDR2 FQGNSA. The CDR3 runs to 15 residues. Trimming took off 1 base at V and 3 bases at J, with 12 bases between the two ends. The CDR3 region has the DNA TGTGCCAGCAGCTTAGTGAATAAGGGAGACACTGAAGCTTTCTTT. Protein: CASSLVNKGDTEAFF.

The genes are TRBV5-1 and TRBJ2-1; TRBD2 aligns across 16 bases. CDR1 is SGHRS, CDR2 YFSETQ, per germline. This CDR3 contains 15 residues. V dropped 4 bases and J dropped 8; count of bases not matched to a gene: 3. CDR3 coding DNA: TGCGCCAGCAGCGCCGGGACTAGCGGGAGGGATGAGCAGTTCTTC. Protein: CASSAGTSGRDEQFF.

The J gene is TRBJ1-1, the V gene TRBV4-3, with a tentative D call TRBD1 (5 bases). The V end lost 0 bases, the J end lost 1 base, and 12 bases lay between the germline ends. Germline loops: CDR1 LGHNA, CDR2 YSLEER. CDR3 length equals 16 residues. As DNA, the CDR3 is TGCGCCAGCAGCCAAGATTGGAGGGGCGAGAACACTGAAGCTTTCTTT. This sequence encodes CASSQDWRGENTEAFF.

This chain joins TRBV29-1 and TRBJ2-1; 14 nucleotides align to TRBD2. CDR3 size: 14 residues. V lost 6 bases and J lost 15; bases outside the gene matches: 13. CDR1 is SQVTM and CDR2 is ANQGSEA in the germline V gene. For the CDR3, the DNA is TGCAGCGTCTCATTGGGGACTAGCGGGAGAAGGTCGTTCTTC. Translating gives CSVSLGTSGRRSFF.

The chain carries TRBV9 and TRBJ2-7; 8 positions match TRBD1. CDR3 length equals 15 residues. The germline V gene encodes CDR1 SGDLS and CDR2 YYNGEE. The V gene end was trimmed by 4 bases and the J gene end by 1 base; junction bases not matched to a gene: 7. This CDR3 reads CASSPGDRRSYEQYF. CDR3 nucleotides: TGTGCCAGCAGCCCAGGGGACAGGCGTTCCTACGAGCAGTACTTC.

The genes are TRBV6-5 and TRBJ2-7; 13 positions match TRBD2. CDR1 is MNHEY and CDR2 is SVGAGI in the germline V gene. This CDR3 has 14 residues. With 4 bases clipped from V and 10 bases from J, the junction kept 7 bases outside the gene matches. The CDR3 region is CASSSATSGRPQYF. The CDR3 DNA sequence: TGTGCCAGCAGTTCCGCGACTAGCGGGAGGCCCCAGTACTTC.

The CDR3 bases are TGTGCCAGCAGCCAAGGAGGAAATCAGCCCCAGCATTTT. Translation gives CASSQGGNQPQHF. The V gene is TRBV14, the J gene TRBJ1-5; D remains ambiguous. CDR1 and CDR2 (germline): SGHDN, FVKESK. This CDR3 is built from 13 residues. Trimming took 1 base from V and 4 from J, leaving 5 bases between them. Full variable domain (outside the CDR3, taken from reference TRBV14 and TRBJ1-5): EAGVTQFPSHSVIEKGQTVTLRCDPISGHDNLYWYRRVMGKEIKFLLHFVKESKQDESGMPNNRFLAERTGGTYSTLKVQPAELEDSGVYFCASSQGGNQPQHFGDGTRLSIL.

The chain uses TRBV5-4 and TRBJ1-3; D may be TRBD1 (6 bases). CDR1 SGHNT and CDR2 YYREEE come from the germline V gene (reference sequence). Trimming removed 4 bases from V and 2 bases from J, with 10 bases in between. The CDR3 loop spans 14 amino acids. The chain's CDR3 is CASSQQGTGNTIYF. The CDR3 coding sequence is TGTGCCAGCAGCCAACAGGGCACTGGAAACACCATATATTTT.

The V and J genes are TRBV14 and TRBJ1-6; D gene ambiguous. Between the trimmed V and J ends, which lost 1 base and 7 bases, there was a span of 11 bases. This CDR3 contains 15 residues. Germline V lookup: CDR1 SGHDN, CDR2 FVKESK. The CDR3: CASSQVGGGNSPLHF. The CDR3, as DNA: TGTGCCAGCAGCCAAGTCGGTGGAGGGAATTCACCCCTCCACTTT. Together with reference TRBV14 and TRBJ1-6, the CDR3 gives the full variable domain: EAGVTQFPSHSVIEKGQTVTLRCDPISGHDNLYWYRRVMGKEIKFLLHFVKESKQDESGMPNNRFLAERTGGTYSTLKVQPAELEDSGVYFCASSQVGGGNSPLHFGNGTRLTVT.

The chain employs TRBV18 and TRBJ1-3, with D maybe TRBD1 (5 bases). Germline V gene data show CDR1 as KGHSH and CDR2 as LQKENI. V was cut by 5 bases and J by 2 bases, with 10 bases left in between. This CDR3 spans 14 amino acids. As DNA, the CDR3 is TGTGCCAGCTCATCATGGACAACTGGAAACACCATATATTTT. As protein: CASSSWTTGNTIYF.

This rearrangement joins TRBV4-2 to TRBJ2-1; 11 nucleotides line up with TRBD2. The V gene end was trimmed by 3 bases and the J gene end by 2 bases; junction bases not matched to a gene: 3. CDR1 and CDR2 (germline): LGHNA, YNFKEQ. The CDR3 spans 16 residues. CDR3 sequence: CASSHGLAGAYNEQFF. The CDR3, as DNA: TGTGCCAGCAGCCACGGACTAGCGGGTGCCTACAATGAGCAGTTCTTC.

This clone showed up just once. The chain couples TRBV19 to TRBJ2-3; TRBD2 is a possible D gene (7 bases). The CDR3 totals 12 residues. Germline CDR1 LNHDA, CDR2 SQIVND (reference sequence). V lost 9 bases, J lost 6 bases, and 13 bases lay in between. The CDR3 DNA sequence: TGTGCCAGCGGGGGGCGGTTTGATACGCAGTATTTT. Its protein product is CASGGRFDTQYF.

This sequence joins TRBV18 and TRBJ2-1, with TRBD1 matching 8 bases. The CDR3 totals 16 residues. V shed 6 bases and J 0 bases; nucleotides not matched to a gene: 7. The germline V gene encodes CDR1 KGHSH and CDR2 LQKENI. CDR3 nucleotides: TGTGCCAGCTCCCCTTCGCAGGGGGCCTCCTACAATGAGCAGTTCTTC. Its translation is CASSPSQGASYNEQFF.